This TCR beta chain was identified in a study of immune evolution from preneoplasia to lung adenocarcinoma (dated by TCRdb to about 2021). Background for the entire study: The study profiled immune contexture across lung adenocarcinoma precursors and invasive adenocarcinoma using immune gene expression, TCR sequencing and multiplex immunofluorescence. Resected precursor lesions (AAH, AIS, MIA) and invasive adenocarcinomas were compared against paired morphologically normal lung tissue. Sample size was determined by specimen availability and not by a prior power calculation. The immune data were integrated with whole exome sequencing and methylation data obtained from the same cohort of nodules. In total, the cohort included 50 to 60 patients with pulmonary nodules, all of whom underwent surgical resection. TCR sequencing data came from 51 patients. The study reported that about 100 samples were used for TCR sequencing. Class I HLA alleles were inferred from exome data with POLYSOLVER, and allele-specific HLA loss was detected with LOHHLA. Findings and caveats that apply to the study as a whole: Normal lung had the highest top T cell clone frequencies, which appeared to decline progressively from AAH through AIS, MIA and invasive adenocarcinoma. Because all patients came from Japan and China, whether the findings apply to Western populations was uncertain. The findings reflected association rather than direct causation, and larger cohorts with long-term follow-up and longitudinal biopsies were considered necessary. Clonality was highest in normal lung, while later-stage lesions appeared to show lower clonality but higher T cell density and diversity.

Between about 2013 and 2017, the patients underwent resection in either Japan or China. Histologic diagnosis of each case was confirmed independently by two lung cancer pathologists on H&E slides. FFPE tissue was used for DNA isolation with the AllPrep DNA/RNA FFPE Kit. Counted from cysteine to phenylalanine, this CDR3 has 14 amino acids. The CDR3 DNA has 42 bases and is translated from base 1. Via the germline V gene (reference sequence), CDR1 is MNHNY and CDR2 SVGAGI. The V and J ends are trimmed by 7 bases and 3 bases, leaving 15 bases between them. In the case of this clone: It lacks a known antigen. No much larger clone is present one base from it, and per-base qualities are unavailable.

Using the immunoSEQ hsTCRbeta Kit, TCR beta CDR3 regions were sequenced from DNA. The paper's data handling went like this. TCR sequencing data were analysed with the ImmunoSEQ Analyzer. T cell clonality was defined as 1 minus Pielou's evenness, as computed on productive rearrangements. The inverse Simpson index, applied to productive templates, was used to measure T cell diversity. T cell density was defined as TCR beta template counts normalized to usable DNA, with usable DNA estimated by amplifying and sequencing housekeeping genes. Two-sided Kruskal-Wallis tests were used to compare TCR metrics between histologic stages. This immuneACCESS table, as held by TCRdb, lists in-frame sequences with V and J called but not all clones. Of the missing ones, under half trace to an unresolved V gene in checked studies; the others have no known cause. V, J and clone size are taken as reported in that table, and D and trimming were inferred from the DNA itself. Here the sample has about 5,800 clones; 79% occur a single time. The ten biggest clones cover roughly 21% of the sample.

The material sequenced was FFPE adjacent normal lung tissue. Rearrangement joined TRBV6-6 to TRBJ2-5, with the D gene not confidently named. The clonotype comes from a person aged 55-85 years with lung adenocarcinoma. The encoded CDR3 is CASTRPGREETQYF. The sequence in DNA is TGTGCCAGCACCCGCCCCGGCCGAGAAGAGACCCAGTACTTC.